These T cell receptor beta chains were read from a single sample in a study of vaccination and CD4 T cells after COVID-19. Which antigens these TCRs recognize remains unknown. From the PCR reads, TCRdb called clonotypes with MiXCR, one entry per CDR3 protein. The data contain 15,000 to 20,000 distinct CDR3 sequences, approximately 35% of them singletons. Specimen: CD4+ T cells from blood, cultured in vitro, collected before SARS-CoV-2 vaccination. The receptor source for this set is a human donor who received a COVID-19 vaccine. CDR3s include the opening cysteine and the closing phenylalanine or tryptophan. Fields, in order: D gene, CDR3 length, V gene, clone size, J gene, CDR3 DNA, CDR3 protein. D genes are given only for firm matches. Size values are once, few and many counts, or a class for expanded clones, and some rows have none.

d_call: NA; cdr3_length: 17; v_call: TRBV18; clone_size: NA; j_call: TRBJ2-3; cdr3_nt: TGTGCCAGCTCACCATACATAACAGGCAAGGTCCGCGATACGCAGTATTTT; cdr3_aa: CASSPYITGKVRDTQYF
d_call: NA; cdr3_length: 15; v_call: TRBV10-2; clone_size: NA; j_call: TRBJ2-3; cdr3_nt: TGCGCCAGCAGTGAGCAGGGACCGATCACAGATACGCAGTATTTT; cdr3_aa: CASSEQGPITDTQYF
d_call: NA; cdr3_length: 15; v_call: TRBV18; clone_size: few; j_call: TRBJ1-2; cdr3_nt: TGTGCCAGCTCACTAGAGCCAGGGAATGGGTATGGCTACACCTTC; cdr3_aa: CASSLEPGNGYGYTF
d_call: TRBD1; cdr3_length: 16; v_call: TRBV20-1; clone_size: NA; j_call: TRBJ2-2; cdr3_nt: TGCAGTGCTGAGGCCGGCAGGGGGCAAGGTACCGGGGAGCTGTTTTTT; cdr3_aa: CSAEAGRGQGTGELFF
d_call: NA; cdr3_length: 13; v_call: TRBV12-3/TRBV12-4; clone_size: few; j_call: TRBJ1-1; cdr3_nt: TGTGCCAGCAGCCGCGGGACGGACACTGAAGCTTTCTTT; cdr3_aa: CASSRGTDTEAFF
d_call: NA; cdr3_length: 14; v_call: TRBV29-1; clone_size: NA; j_call: TRBJ1-2; cdr3_nt: TGCAGCGTTGAACGAGGAGGGATCGGAGATGGCTACACCTTC; cdr3_aa: CSVERGGIGDGYTF
d_call: NA; cdr3_length: 12; v_call: TRBV19; clone_size: few; j_call: TRBJ2-5; cdr3_nt: TGTGCCAGTAGTCTGTCGGGAGAGACCCAGTACTTC; cdr3_aa: CASSLSGETQYF
d_call: TRBD1; cdr3_length: 19; v_call: TRBV6-1; clone_size: NA; j_call: TRBJ2-7; cdr3_nt: TGTGCCAGCAGTACATTTTCGGGACAGGGTAGAGTATTCCCCTACGAGCAGTACTTC; cdr3_aa: CASSTFSGQGRVFPYEQYF
d_call: TRBD2; cdr3_length: 12; v_call: TRBV20-1; clone_size: NA; j_call: TRBJ2-1; cdr3_nt: TGCAGTGCTAGAGCGGGGGGGCGGGAGCAGTTCTTC; cdr3_aa: CSARAGGREQFF
d_call: NA; cdr3_length: 12; v_call: TRBV7-8; clone_size: once; j_call: TRBJ2-7; cdr3_nt: TGTGCCAGCAGCTTGGCGCCCTACGAGCAGTACTTC; cdr3_aa: CASSLAPYEQYF
d_call: NA; cdr3_length: 14; v_call: TRBV6-1; clone_size: NA; j_call: TRBJ2-3; cdr3_nt: TGTACCAGCAGTACGTACGACAGCGCAGATACGCAGTATTTT; cdr3_aa: CTSSTYDSADTQYF
d_call: NA; cdr3_length: 15; v_call: TRBV6-1; clone_size: few; j_call: TRBJ2-2; cdr3_nt: TGTGCCAGCAGTCCCCTCGGGCCGGGGACCGGGGAGCTGTTTTTT; cdr3_aa: CASSPLGPGTGELFF
d_call: NA; cdr3_length: 15; v_call: TRBV19; clone_size: few; j_call: TRBJ1-5; cdr3_nt: TGTGCCAGTAGGAGAAGGGAGGAGGGCAATCAGCCCCAGCATTTT; cdr3_aa: CASRRREEGNQPQHF
d_call: NA; cdr3_length: 14; v_call: TRBV5-1; clone_size: NA; j_call: TRBJ2-7; cdr3_nt: TGCGCCAGCAGCTTGGCCGTGTCAGACTACGAGCAGTACTTC; cdr3_aa: CASSLAVSDYEQYF
d_call: TRBD1; cdr3_length: 15; v_call: TRBV29-1; clone_size: NA; j_call: TRBJ2-2; cdr3_nt: TGCAGCGTTGATGAGAGACAGGGAGTCACCGGGGAGCTGTTTTTT; cdr3_aa: CSVDERQGVTGELFF
d_call: NA; cdr3_length: 15; v_call: TRBV12-5; clone_size: NA; j_call: TRBJ2-7; cdr3_nt: TGTGCTAGTGGTTTTGGTAGGGGGGGGGAATACGAGCAGTACTTC; cdr3_aa: CASGFGRGGEYEQYF
d_call: TRBD2; cdr3_length: 16; v_call: TRBV2; clone_size: NA; j_call: TRBJ2-5; cdr3_nt: TGTGCCAGCAGTGAAGAGGGGCTAGCGGGGGGAGAGACCCAGTACTTC; cdr3_aa: CASSEEGLAGGETQYF
d_call: TRBD1; cdr3_length: 14; v_call: TRBV10-1; clone_size: NA; j_call: TRBJ2-1; cdr3_nt: TGCGCCAGCAGTATGGACAGGGGGGCCAGTGAGCAGTTCTTC; cdr3_aa: CASSMDRGASEQFF
d_call: TRBD1; cdr3_length: 15; v_call: TRBV19; clone_size: NA; j_call: TRBJ1-2; cdr3_nt: TGTGCCAGTAGCCAGTTAACAGGGGTGGACTATGGCTACACCTTC; cdr3_aa: CASSQLTGVDYGYTF
d_call: NA; cdr3_length: 16; v_call: TRBV27; clone_size: few; j_call: TRBJ1-6; cdr3_nt: TGTGCCAGCAGTTTCGACCGATCCTCCTATAATTCACCCCTCCACTTT; cdr3_aa: CASSFDRSSYNSPLHF
d_call: TRBD1; cdr3_length: 15; v_call: TRBV19; clone_size: NA; j_call: TRBJ2-1; cdr3_nt: TGTGCCAGTACCGGAAGACAGGGTGGGTACAATGAGCAGTTCTTC; cdr3_aa: CASTGRQGGYNEQFF
d_call: NA; cdr3_length: 14; v_call: TRBV6-5; clone_size: NA; j_call: TRBJ2-5; cdr3_nt: TGTGCCAGCAGTTTCCAGACAGCCCAAGAGACCCAGTACTTC; cdr3_aa: CASSFQTAQETQYF
d_call: NA; cdr3_length: 13; v_call: TRBV2; clone_size: NA; j_call: TRBJ2-1; cdr3_nt: TGTGCCAGCAGTGACGCAGGGTACAATGAGCAGTTCTTC; cdr3_aa: CASSDAGYNEQFF
d_call: NA; cdr3_length: 16; v_call: TRBV19; clone_size: few; j_call: TRBJ2-3; cdr3_nt: TGTGCCAGTAGTATAAGTGGTGCTTATGAGACAGATACGCAGTATTTT; cdr3_aa: CASSISGAYETDTQYF
d_call: TRBD1; cdr3_length: 16; v_call: TRBV2; clone_size: few; j_call: TRBJ2-2; cdr3_nt: TGTGCCAGCAGCTTAATCCGACAGGGTCGGACCGGGGAGCTGTTTTTT; cdr3_aa: CASSLIRQGRTGELFF
d_call: NA; cdr3_length: 14; v_call: TRBV5-1; clone_size: NA; j_call: TRBJ1-1; cdr3_nt: TGCGCCAGCAGCTTGGGACAGGTATACACTGAAGCTTTCTTT; cdr3_aa: CASSLGQVYTEAFF
d_call: TRBD1; cdr3_length: 14; v_call: TRBV24-1; clone_size: NA; j_call: TRBJ2-3; cdr3_nt: TGTGCCACCAGTAGGGACAGGGGAACAGATACGCAGTATTTT; cdr3_aa: CATSRDRGTDTQYF
d_call: TRBD2; cdr3_length: 15; v_call: TRBV18; clone_size: NA; j_call: TRBJ2-5; cdr3_nt: TGTGCCAGCTCACCGAGGACGGGGGGCCAAGAGACCCAGTACTTC; cdr3_aa: CASSPRTGGQETQYF
d_call: NA; cdr3_length: 15; v_call: TRBV2; clone_size: NA; j_call: TRBJ1-5; cdr3_nt: TGTGCCAGCAGTGGGGTAGGGCAGGGCGATCAGCCCCAGCATTTT; cdr3_aa: CASSGVGQGDQPQHF
d_call: TRBD2; cdr3_length: 13; v_call: TRBV7-2; clone_size: NA; j_call: TRBJ2-7; cdr3_nt: TGTGCCAGCAGCTCCCGACTAGCGCGAGAGCAGTACTTC; cdr3_aa: CASSSRLAREQYF
d_call: NA; cdr3_length: 14; v_call: TRBV19; clone_size: NA; j_call: TRBJ1-6; cdr3_nt: TGTGCCAGTAGACAGGGCCGTGATAATTCACCCCTCCACTTT; cdr3_aa: CASRQGRDNSPLHF
d_call: NA; cdr3_length: 15; v_call: TRBV29-1; clone_size: few; j_call: TRBJ2-7; cdr3_nt: TGCAGCGCCCGCTCCACGGGGAAGTCCTTTTACGAGCAGTACTTC; cdr3_aa: CSARSTGKSFYEQYF
d_call: TRBD1; cdr3_length: 14; v_call: TRBV11-3; clone_size: NA; j_call: TRBJ2-2; cdr3_nt: TGTGCCAGCAGCTCACAGGGGTACACCGGGGAGCTGTTTTTT; cdr3_aa: CASSSQGYTGELFF
d_call: TRBD2; cdr3_length: 15; v_call: TRBV7-2; clone_size: NA; j_call: TRBJ2-5; cdr3_nt: TGTGCCAGCAGCTCAACACCCGGGACTAGGGAGACCCAGTACTTC; cdr3_aa: CASSSTPGTRETQYF
d_call: NA; cdr3_length: 16; v_call: TRBV12-3/TRBV12-4; clone_size: NA; j_call: TRBJ2-1; cdr3_nt: TGTGCCAGCAGTTTACAGGTACGGCGAGCCTACAATGAGCAGTTCTTC; cdr3_aa: CASSLQVRRAYNEQFF
d_call: NA; cdr3_length: 14; v_call: TRBV19; clone_size: NA; j_call: TRBJ1-1; cdr3_nt: TGTGCCAGTAGTATTGGTCCGGGGGCTTGGAAGCTCCTCTTT; cdr3_aa: CASSIGPGAWKLLF
d_call: NA; cdr3_length: 15; v_call: TRBV10-1; clone_size: few; j_call: TRBJ1-3; cdr3_nt: TGCGCCAGCAGTGAGTCAGGGGAGAGTGGAAACACCATATATTTT; cdr3_aa: CASSESGESGNTIYF
d_call: TRBD1; cdr3_length: 15; v_call: TRBV20-1; clone_size: NA; j_call: TRBJ2-3; cdr3_nt: TGCAGTGTCCCCTCGTTGACAGGGGTGTCAGATACGCAGTATTTT; cdr3_aa: CSVPSLTGVSDTQYF
d_call: NA; cdr3_length: 15; v_call: TRBV4-2; clone_size: few; j_call: TRBJ1-6; cdr3_nt: TGTGCCAGCAGCCAAGATCTGAACAGGGAATCACCCCTCCACTTT; cdr3_aa: CASSQDLNRESPLHF
d_call: TRBD2; cdr3_length: 16; v_call: TRBV11-2; clone_size: NA; j_call: TRBJ2-5; cdr3_nt: TGTGCCAGCAGCTTAGGATTAGCGGGGGGTTTGGAGACCCAGTACTTC; cdr3_aa: CASSLGLAGGLETQYF
d_call: NA; cdr3_length: 15; v_call: TRBV24-1; clone_size: few; j_call: TRBJ2-5; cdr3_nt: TGTGCCACCAGTGATTTGGTACAGGGCCAAGAGACCCAGTACTTC; cdr3_aa: CATSDLVQGQETQYF
d_call: NA; cdr3_length: 14; v_call: TRBV7-6; clone_size: few; j_call: TRBJ2-1; cdr3_nt: TGTGCCAGCAGCTTAGCGGGGGGGCCCCATGAGCAGTTCTTC; cdr3_aa: CASSLAGGPHEQFF
d_call: TRBD2; cdr3_length: 16; v_call: TRBV20-1; clone_size: NA; j_call: TRBJ2-5; cdr3_nt: TGCAGTGCCACTAGCGCGTCGGGAAGGGACCAAGAGACCCAGTACTTC; cdr3_aa: CSATSASGRDQETQYF
d_call: TRBD1; cdr3_length: 14; v_call: TRBV12-3/TRBV12-4; clone_size: NA; j_call: TRBJ2-7; cdr3_nt: TGTGCCAGCAGCGGGGGACAGGGAGTGTACGAGCAGTACTTC; cdr3_aa: CASSGGQGVYEQYF
d_call: NA; cdr3_length: 14; v_call: TRBV7-9; clone_size: NA; j_call: TRBJ1-1; cdr3_nt: TGTGCCAGCAGCCCGTCAGGCAGGAACACTGAAGCTTTCTTT; cdr3_aa: CASSPSGRNTEAFF
d_call: TRBD2; cdr3_length: 12; v_call: TRBV20-1; clone_size: NA; j_call: TRBJ2-7; cdr3_nt: TGCAGTGCTATTGGGGGGGGTTACGAGCAGTACTTC; cdr3_aa: CSAIGGGYEQYF
d_call: NA; cdr3_length: 15; v_call: TRBV15; clone_size: few; j_call: TRBJ2-5; cdr3_nt: TGTGCCACCAGCATTCGGACTGGCGCCGGAGAGACCCAGTACTTC; cdr3_aa: CATSIRTGAGETQYF
d_call: NA; cdr3_length: 15; v_call: TRBV4-2; clone_size: NA; j_call: TRBJ2-5; cdr3_nt: TGTGCCAGCAGCCGCAATAGGAGAGGAGAAGAGACCCAGTACTTC; cdr3_aa: CASSRNRRGEETQYF
d_call: NA; cdr3_length: 14; v_call: TRBV19; clone_size: few; j_call: TRBJ1-1; cdr3_nt: TGTGCCAGTAGTATTGTGAACCAGGTCACTGAAGCTTTCTTT; cdr3_aa: CASSIVNQVTEAFF
d_call: TRBD2; cdr3_length: 15; v_call: TRBV18; clone_size: NA; j_call: TRBJ2-1; cdr3_nt: TGTGCCAGCTCACCAGCTAGCGGGGGCTACAATGAGCAGTTCTTC; cdr3_aa: CASSPASGGYNEQFF
d_call: NA; cdr3_length: 14; v_call: TRBV12-3/TRBV12-4; clone_size: NA; j_call: TRBJ1-5; cdr3_nt: TGTGCCAGCACCCACGAAATTTGGGATCAGCCCCAGCATTTT; cdr3_aa: CASTHEIWDQPQHF
d_call: NA; cdr3_length: 13; v_call: TRBV10-3; clone_size: NA; j_call: TRBJ2-5; cdr3_nt: TGTGCCACACAAATAGCGGCCCAAGAGACCCAGTACTTC; cdr3_aa: CATQIAAQETQYF
d_call: TRBD1; cdr3_length: 15; v_call: TRBV18; clone_size: NA; j_call: TRBJ2-7; cdr3_nt: TGTGCCAGCTCACCAGGAGGGACAGGAGACTACGAGCAGTACTTC; cdr3_aa: CASSPGGTGDYEQYF
d_call: TRBD1; cdr3_length: 16; v_call: TRBV10-1; clone_size: few; j_call: TRBJ2-7; cdr3_nt: TGCGCCAGCAGTGGGGGACCCGGGACAGGGACTCCCGAGCAGTACTTC; cdr3_aa: CASSGGPGTGTPEQYF
d_call: NA; cdr3_length: 11; v_call: TRBV12-3/TRBV12-4; clone_size: NA; j_call: TRBJ1-2; cdr3_nt: TGTGCCAGCAGTTTAGGTTATGGCTACACCTTC; cdr3_aa: CASSLGYGYTF